Listed below are T cell receptor beta chains from one sample, sequenced in a study of blood T cell repertoires in COVID-19. Only in-frame clones appear in the TCRdb table, and some are missing; sequencing was by immunoSEQ multiplex PCR. The sample has around 150,000 clones; about 72% are singletons. The sequenced material came from peripheral blood. These receptors were taken from a man aged 55 to 70 who had recovered from COVID-19. CDR3s include the opening cysteine and the closing phenylalanine or tryptophan. D genes are given only for firm matches.

J: TRBJ2-1
D: NA
V: TRBV5-1
CDR3: CASSFGGTYNEQFF
DNA: TGCGCCAGCAGCTTTGGCGGGACCTACAATGAGCAGTTCTTC

J: TRBJ1-6
D: NA
V: TRBV7-9
CDR3: CASNSPGRDSPLHF
DNA: TGTGCCAGCAACTCTCCAGGGAGGGATTCACCCCTCCACTTT

J: TRBJ1-2
D: NA
V: TRBV24-1
CDR3: CATSDPGKGYGYTF
DNA: TGTGCCACCAGTGATCCAGGGAAGGGGTATGGCTACACCTTC

J: TRBJ1-1
D: NA
V: TRBV5-1
CDR3: CASSTGTEAFF
DNA: TGCGCCAGCAGTACGGGCACTGAAGCTTTCTTT

J: TRBJ1-6
D: NA
V: TRBV5-5
CDR3: CASSLIPGQMNSPLHF
DNA: TGTGCCAGCAGCTTGATCCCCGGACAGATGAATTCACCCCTCCACTTT

J: TRBJ1-2
D: NA
V: TRBV6-1
CDR3: CASTPGSANYGYTF
DNA: TGTGCCAGCACCCCAGGGTCGGCAAACTATGGCTACACCTTC

J: TRBJ1-5
D: NA
V: TRBV24-1
CDR3: CATSDYPNSGQHF
DNA: TGTGCCACCAGTGATTACCCCAATTCCGGGCAGCATTTT

J: TRBJ2-7
D: TRBD1
V: TRBV7-2
CDR3: CASSPDRVQYEQYF
DNA: TGTGCCAGCAGCCCTGACAGGGTTCAGTACGAGCAGTACTTC

J: TRBJ2-1
D: TRBD2
V: TRBV2
CDR3: CASQGVAGGNEQFF
DNA: TGTGCCTCCCAGGGAGTAGCGGGGGGCAATGAGCAGTTCTTC

J: TRBJ2-5
D: TRBD1
V: TRBV2
CDR3: CASTGSRGTVETQYF
DNA: TGTGCCAGCACCGGGTCCAGGGGGACAGTAGAGACCCAGTACTTC

J: TRBJ1-1
D: TRBD1
V: TRBV29-1
CDR3: CSVRDSRPEAFF
DNA: TGCAGCGTGAGGGACAGCCGGCCCGAAGCTTTCTTT

J: TRBJ1-2
D: TRBD1
V: TRBV24-1
CDR3: CATSDRTGAGGYTF
DNA: TGTGCCACCAGTGACCGGACAGGGGCTGGAGGCTACACCTTC

J: TRBJ1-1
D: TRBD1
V: TRBV5-1
CDR3: CASSEPGTGIEAFF
DNA: TGCGCCAGCAGCGAACCCGGGACAGGGATCGAAGCTTTCTTT

J: TRBJ2-7
D: NA
V: TRBV10-3
CDR3: CAITSGGSSYEQYF
DNA: TGTGCCATCACCAGCGGTGGCTCCTCCTACGAGCAGTACTTC

J: TRBJ2-3
D: TRBD1
V: TRBV5-5
CDR3: CASSSQGAGVATQYF
DNA: TGTGCCAGCAGCTCCCAGGGGGCGGGCGTAGCTACGCAGTATTTT

J: TRBJ1-1
D: NA
V: TRBV5-1
CDR3: CASSGRTATNTEAFF
DNA: TGCGCCAGCAGCGGGCGGACAGCGACGAACACTGAAGCTTTCTTT

J: TRBJ2-7
D: TRBD1
V: TRBV7-9
CDR3: CASRSPRQGEVYEQYF
DNA: TGTGCCAGCAGATCCCCCAGACAGGGGGAGGTCTACGAGCAGTACTTC

J: TRBJ2-7
D: NA
V: TRBV27
CDR3: CASSLKGMAMGGEQYF
DNA: TGTGCCAGCAGTTTGAAGGGGATGGCTATGGGTGGGGAGCAGTACTTC

J: TRBJ1-1
D: NA
V: TRBV6-1
CDR3: CASSEPRGSTEAFF
DNA: TGTGCCAGCAGTGAACCCCGGGGAAGCACTGAAGCTTTCTTT

J: TRBJ2-1
D: TRBD1
V: TRBV28
CDR3: CASSFHRDSHNEQFF
DNA: TGTGCCAGCAGTTTTCACCGGGACAGCCACAATGAGCAGTTCTTC

J: TRBJ2-5
D: TRBD2
V: TRBV5-5
CDR3: CASSLGLAVLQETQYF
DNA: TGTGCCAGCAGCTTGGGACTAGCGGTTCTCCAAGAGACCCAGTACTTC

J: TRBJ2-1
D: TRBD2
V: TRBV28
CDR3: CASSPAGTSGRGNEQFF
DNA: TGTGCCAGCAGTCCAGCCGGGACTAGCGGGAGGGGCAATGAGCAGTTCTTC

J: TRBJ2-3
D: NA
V: TRBV5-4
CDR3: CASSLVGQGDTQYF
DNA: TGTGCCAGCAGCTTGGTAGGGCAGGGGGATACGCAGTATTTT

J: TRBJ2-1
D: TRBD1
V: TRBV9
CDR3: CASSGGQGFGEQFF
DNA: TGTGCCAGCAGCGGAGGACAGGGGTTCGGGGAGCAGTTCTTC

J: TRBJ2-1
D: TRBD1
V: TRBV5-5
CDR3: CASSRGQGAYNEQFF
DNA: TGTGCCAGCAGCAGGGGACAGGGGGCCTACAATGAGCAGTTCTTC